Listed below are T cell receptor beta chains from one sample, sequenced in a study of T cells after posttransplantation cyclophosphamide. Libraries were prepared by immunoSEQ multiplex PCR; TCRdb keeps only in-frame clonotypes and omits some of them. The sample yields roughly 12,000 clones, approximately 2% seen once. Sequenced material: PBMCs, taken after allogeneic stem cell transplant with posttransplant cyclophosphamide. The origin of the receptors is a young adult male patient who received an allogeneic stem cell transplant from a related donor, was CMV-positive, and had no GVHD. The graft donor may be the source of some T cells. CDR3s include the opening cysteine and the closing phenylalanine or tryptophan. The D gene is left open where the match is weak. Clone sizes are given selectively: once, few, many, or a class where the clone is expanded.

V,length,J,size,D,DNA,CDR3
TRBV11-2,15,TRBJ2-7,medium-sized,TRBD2,TGTGCCAGCAGCTTACAGGGTAGCGGGTCCTACGAGCAGTACTTC,CASSLQGSGSYEQYF
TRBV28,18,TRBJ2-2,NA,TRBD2,TGTGCCAGCGGATGGTTACTAGCGCAACGCCTTTACACCGGGGAGCTGTTTTTT,CASGWLLAQRLYTGELFF
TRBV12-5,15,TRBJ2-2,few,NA,TGTGCTAGTGGTGCCGGGAATCCTAAAACCGGGGAGCTGTTTTTT,CASGAGNPKTGELFF
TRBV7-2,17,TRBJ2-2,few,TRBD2,TGTGCCAGCAGCCGCCGGACTAGCGGGACCTCCACCGGGGAGCTGTTTTTT,CASSRRTSGTSTGELFF
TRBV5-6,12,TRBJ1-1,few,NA,TGTGCCAGCAGTCGTGGGGGGGCTGAAGCTTTCTTT,CASSRGGAEAFF
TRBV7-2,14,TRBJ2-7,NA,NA,TGTGCCAGCACCTTAGGGCGGGCGAACTACGAGCAGTACTTC,CASTLGRANYEQYF
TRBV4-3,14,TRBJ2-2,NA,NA,TGCGCCAGCAGCCCTCAAGAGGACAGCGGGGAGCTGTTTTTT,CASSPQEDSGELFF
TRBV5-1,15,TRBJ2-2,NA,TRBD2,TGCGCCAGCAGCTGGGACCGGGGGGGCACCGGGGAGCTGTTTTTT,CASSWDRGGTGELFF
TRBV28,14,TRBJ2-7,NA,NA,TGTGCCAGCAGTTTGAGTCCCAGGGCCTACGAGCAGTACTTC,CASSLSPRAYEQYF
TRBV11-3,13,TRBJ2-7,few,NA,TGTGCCAGCAGCAGTTTACGCGGCTACGAGCAGTACTTC,CASSSLRGYEQYF
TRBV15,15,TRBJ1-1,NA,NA,TGTGCCACCAGCAGAGAAGACAGCCGGAACACTGAAGCTTTCTTT,CATSREDSRNTEAFF
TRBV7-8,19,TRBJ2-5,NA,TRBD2,TGTGCCAGCAGCCTAAGGCACCTAGCGGAACTGATTGGCCAAGAGACCCAGTACTTC,CASSLRHLAELIGQETQYF
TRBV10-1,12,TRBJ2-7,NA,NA,TGCGCCAGCAGCGGTCACAGCTACGAGCAGTACTTC,CASSGHSYEQYF
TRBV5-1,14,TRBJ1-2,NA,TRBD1,TGCGCCAGCGCTACCGGGACAGGGGAATATGGCTACACCTTC,CASATGTGEYGYTF
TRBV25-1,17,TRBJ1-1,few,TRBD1,TGTGCCAGCAGTGGTCTTACCCGGGACAGGGGGAACACTGAAGCTTTCTTT,CASSGLTRDRGNTEAFF
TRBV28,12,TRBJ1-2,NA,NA,TGTGCCAGCAGTTGGGACATCTATGGCTACACCTTC,CASSWDIYGYTF